Listed below are T cell receptor beta chains from one sample, sequenced in a study of long-term antiretroviral therapy in people with HIV. Profiling relied on immunoSEQ multiplex PCR, and the TCRdb table lists in-frame clones only, not all of them. The sample yields roughly 35,000 clones, 94% seen once. This specimen consisted of unsorted PBMCs, obtained around 5.3 years after starting antiretroviral therapy. The source is a woman in her 50s with HIV. Each CDR3 is given with its conserved first and last residue. A D gene is named only where the DNA matches it firmly. A row's size may be missing; if present it is once, few, many or a size class.

V gene	D gene	clone size	J gene	CDR3 protein	CDR3 DNA
TRBV7-2	TRBD2	-	TRBJ2-1	CASSSRTSRAAAQFF	TGTGCCAGCAGCTCTCGGACTAGCCGGGCGGCGGCGCAGTTCTTC
TRBV10-2	-	-	TRBJ1-6	CASQIDRYNSPLHF	TGCGCCAGCCAAATCGACAGGTATAATTCACCCCTCCACTTT
TRBV11-1	-	-	TRBJ2-1	CASSPGRSSYNEQFF	TGTGCCAGCAGCCCGGGACGTAGCTCCTACAATGAGCAGTTCTTC
TRBV7-7	TRBD1	-	TRBJ2-5	CASSSATGGPETQYF	TGTGCTAGCAGCAGTGCGACAGGGGGCCCGGAGACCCAGTACTTC
TRBV6-1	-	once	TRBJ1-6	CASSEIIGARAGSPLHF	TGTGCCAGCAGTGAGATTATAGGGGCAAGGGCGGGTTCACCCCTCCACTTT
TRBV2	TRBD1	-	TRBJ2-7	CASIRDRGDEQYF	TGTGCCAGCATCCGGGACAGGGGAGACGAGCAGTACTTC
TRBV19	TRBD1	-	TRBJ2-5	CASSPTGGRVAQYF	TGTGCCAGTAGTCCGACAGGGGGCAGGGTGGCCCAGTACTTC
TRBV7-6	-	-	TRBJ2-7	CASSPRDIVYEQYF	TGTGCCAGCAGCCCCCGGGACATCGTATACGAGCAGTACTTC
TRBV11-3	-	-	TRBJ1-1	CASSLGASGNTEAFF	TGTGCCAGCAGCTTAGGGGCCTCAGGGAACACTGAAGCTTTCTTT
TRBV5-3	TRBD1	-	TRBJ2-2	CARSLDRGRVTGELFF	TGTGCCAGAAGCTTGGACAGGGGGCGCGTAACCGGGGAGCTGTTTTTT
TRBV2	-	-	TRBJ1-5	CASRTDNQPQHF	TGTGCCAGCAGGACAGACAATCAGCCCCAGCATTTT
TRBV19	-	-	TRBJ1-2	CASSIGIVSYGYTF	TGTGCCAGTAGTATAGGTATAGTTTCATATGGCTACACCTTC
TRBV4-2	TRBD1	-	TRBJ1-5	CASSQPGQAHSNQPQHF	TGTGCCAGCAGCCAGCCCGGACAGGCCCATAGCAATCAGCCCCAGCATTTT
TRBV9	TRBD2	-	TRBJ2-1	CASSVGEFRGGSGDEQFF	TGTGCCAGCAGCGTAGGGGAGTTCCGCGGGGGATCTGGGGATGAGCAGTTCTTC
TRBV5-1	TRBD1	-	TRBJ2-5	CASSLESGGETQYF	TGCGCCAGCAGCTTGGAGTCAGGGGGAGAGACCCAGTACTTC
TRBV9	TRBD2	-	TRBJ2-3	CASSQTSGGARDTQYF	TGTGCCAGCAGCCAGACTAGCGGGGGTGCCAGAGATACGCAGTATTTT
TRBV6-5	TRBD1	few	TRBJ1-2	CASSQTGEGGYTF	TGTGCCAGCAGCCAGACAGGGGAGGGTGGCTACACCTTC
TRBV6-4	-	-	TRBJ1-1	CASSGKQGGEAFF	TGTGCCAGCAGTGGTAAACAGGGTGGCGAAGCTTTCTTT
TRBV9	-	-	TRBJ2-3	CASSKEGADTQYF	TGTGCCAGCAGCAAAGAAGGGGCAGATACGCAGTATTTT
TRBV7-9	-	-	TRBJ1-2	CASSLGSGYGYTF	TGTGCCAGCAGCTTAGGTTCCGGCTATGGCTACACCTTC
TRBV11-2	TRBD2	-	TRBJ2-1	CASSLVPTAGGNNEQFF	TGTGCCAGCAGCTTAGTACCCACAGCGGGGGGGAACAATGAGCAGTTCTTC